Below, 18 T cell receptor beta chains from the same sample are listed, as sequenced in a study of cytomegalovirus exposure and HLA in healthy donors. Primers for the PCR totalled 60 Vbeta and 13 Jbeta. The data were produced by immunoSEQ multiplex PCR, yet TCRdb's version contains in-frame clones alone and is incomplete. The sample lists roughly 230,000 clones, roughly 78% occurring once. The material sequenced was PBMCs. The origin of the receptors is a boy aged 10-17 years in good health and CMV-seronegative.

V is TRBV27 and J is TRBJ2-1; 8 nucleotides line up with TRBD2. The CDR3 extends over 15 amino acids. Germline V gene data show CDR1 as MNHEY and CDR2 as SMNVEV (reference sequence). V lost 2 bases and J lost 5; bases outside the gene matches: 5. The CDR3, as DNA: TGTGCCAGCAGTTTACGTAGCGGGGACCACAATGAGCAGTTCTTC. It codes for CASSLRSGDHNEQFF.

The V call is TRBV4-1, the J call TRBJ1-3; 7 bases fit TRBD1. This CDR3 has 16 residues. Germline V gene lookup returns CDR1 MGHRA and CDR2 YSYEKL. The V gene end was trimmed by 2 bases and the J gene end by 1 base; junction bases not matched to a gene: 5. The CDR3 protein is CASSQLTGSSGNTIYF. In nucleotides, the CDR3 is TGCGCCAGCAGCCAACTGACAGGGAGTTCTGGAAACACCATATATTTT.

V and J are TRBV27 and TRBJ2-7, with 8 positions matching TRBD2. The germline CDR1 and CDR2 sequences are MNHEY and SMNVEV (reference sequence). The V segment lost 8 bases and the J segment 2 bases; nucleotides outside the gene matches: 17. This CDR3 has 17 amino acids. The CDR3 region has the DNA TGTGCCAGCCGGGACGGGGGGGCCCTGCTCAAGCCCTACGAGCAGTACTTC. Its protein product is CASRDGGALLKPYEQYF.

The chain carries TRBV9 and TRBJ2-7; 8 bases agree with TRBD1. Germline V gene sequence: CDR1 SGDLS, CDR2 YYNGEE. The CDR3 runs 13 residues. V dropped 3 bases and J dropped 6; count of bases not matched to a gene: 5. CDR3 nucleotides: TGTGCCAGCAGCGGGGTGACAGGGGTCGAGCAGTACTTC. Protein product: CASSGVTGVEQYF.

This chain joins TRBV7-8 and TRBJ2-3; TRBD2 matches at 15 bases. The CDR3 runs 18 residues. V gave up 1 base and J gave up 0 bases; unmatched junction bases: 2. From germline, CDR1 is SGHVS and CDR2 FQNEAQ. The CDR3 sequence is CASSLGGLAGGSTDTQYF. The DNA for the CDR3 is TGTGCCAGCAGCTTAGGTGGACTAGCGGGGGGGAGCACAGATACGCAGTATTTT.

V is TRBV7-9 and J is TRBJ2-7, with a possible D match to TRBD2 (5 bases). This CDR3 is built from 14 residues. Trimming left V 3 bases short and J 7 bases short, with 16 bases between. Germline CDR1 and CDR2: SEHNR and FQNEAQ (reference sequence). CDR3 sequence (DNA): TGTGCCAGCAGCTTCTCCGGGGAGCGTAGGGAGCAGTACTTC. Amino acids: CASSFSGERREQYF.

This rearrangement joins TRBV9 to TRBJ1-5; a possible D gene is TRBD1 (6 bases). Trimming stripped 0 bases from V and 3 bases from J, with 10 bases between. Per the germline V gene, CDR1 is SGDLS and CDR2 is YYNGEE. There are 15 residues in the CDR3. CDR3 bases: TGTGCCAGCAGCGTAGGGCAGGGGTTCAATCAGCCCCAGCATTTT. It specifies CASSVGQGFNQPQHF.

This chain links TRBV11-2 with TRBJ2-3; TRBD2 is a possible D gene (5 bases). CDR1 is SGHAT, CDR2 FQNNGV, per germline. V lost 0 bases to trimming and J lost 0 bases, with 7 bases between them. This CDR3 is 15 amino acids long. This CDR3 reads CASSLEGASTDTQYF. For the CDR3, the DNA is TGTGCCAGCAGCTTAGAGGGAGCTAGCACAGATACGCAGTATTTT.

This sequence joins TRBV6-1 and TRBJ1-1; D gene unclear. Germline lookup yields CDR1 MNHNS and CDR2 SASEGT. The CDR3 consists of 14 residues. V shed 7 bases and J shed 6 bases, with 18 bases lying between them. CDR3 in amino acids: CASKYRRDMPEAFF. Written as DNA, the CDR3 is TGTGCCAGCAAGTACCGGAGGGATATGCCTGAAGCTTTCTTT.

The V gene is TRBV29-1, the J gene TRBJ2-7, with 9 bases fitting TRBD2. CDR3 length: 15 residues. Germline CDR1 SQVTM, CDR2 ANQGSEA. With V trimmed by 1 base and J by 3 bases, 7 bases remained unmatched. CDR3 sequence (DNA): TGCAGCGTTGAAGTGGCGGGAGGGGGATACTACGAGCAGTACTTC. Protein: CSVEVAGGGYYEQYF.

The CDR3 coding sequence is TGTGCCAGCAGTGACCCGGCGACAGGGGCTGAGCCCCAGCATTTT. Its translation: CASSDPATGAEPQHF. V usage is TRBV6-1 and J usage is TRBJ1-5, with 8 bases aligning to TRBD1. J lost 8 bases, V lost 3 bases, and 9 bases had no gene match. Germline V gene data show CDR1 as MNHNS and CDR2 as SASEGT. CDR3 length equals 15 residues.

The chain recombines TRBV11-2 with TRBJ1-4; 8 positions match TRBD1. The V segment lost 4 bases and the J segment 4 bases; nucleotides outside the gene matches: 5. The CDR3 is 15 amino acids. Germline V gene lookup returns CDR1 SGHAT and CDR2 FQNNGV. The CDR3: CASSSRTGFNEKLFF. The CDR3 DNA reads TGTGCCAGCAGCTCCAGGACAGGGTTTAATGAAAAACTGTTTTTT.

The genes are TRBV10-3 and TRBJ1-1; D might be TRBD1 (6 bases). The CDR3 is 12 residues long. Germline CDR1 is ENHRY and CDR2 is SYGVKD. V was shortened by 10 bases and J by 5 bases, with 14 bases between the two germline ends. This CDR3 is CATGGVGTEAFF. DNA of the CDR3: TGTGCCACGGGGGGCGTAGGGACTGAAGCTTTCTTT.

V is TRBV6-1 and J is TRBJ2-5, with 7 bases that match TRBD1. This CDR3 is 14 amino acids long. Germline lookup yields CDR1 MNHNS and CDR2 SASEGT. J lost 0 bases, V lost 6 bases, and 4 bases had no gene match. The CDR3 is CASRGQSYQETQYF. Here the CDR3 DNA reads TGTGCCAGCAGGGGACAGAGTTACCAAGAGACCCAGTACTTC.

This clone was found a few times. The rearrangement links TRBV4-1 to TRBJ1-1; no clear D gene. Germline V lookup: CDR1 MGHRA, CDR2 YSYEKL. Trimming cost V 4 bases and J 0 bases, with 9 bases left between them. The CDR3 sequence is 14 residues long. The CDR3 loop reads CASSPDTLNTEAFF. The DNA of the CDR3 is TGCGCCAGCAGCCCCGACACCTTGAACACTGAAGCTTTCTTT.

The chain employs TRBV18 and TRBJ1-1; 10 bases match TRBD1. CDR3 length equals 14 residues. After removal of 4 bases from V and 3 bases from J, the junction contained 2 bases not matched to a gene. Germline V gene lookup returns CDR1 KGHSH and CDR2 LQKENI. The CDR3 sequence is CASSQGTGDTEAFF. CDR3 sequence (DNA): TGTGCCAGCTCACAGGGGACAGGGGACACTGAAGCTTTCTTT. Based on the CDR3 plus reference TRBV18 and TRBJ1-1, the full variable domain is NAGVMQNPRHLVRRRGQEARLRCSPMKGHSHVYWYRQLPEEGLKFMVYLQKENIIDESGMPKERFSAEFPKEGPSILRIQQVVRGDSAAYFCASSQGTGDTEAFFGQGTRLTVV.

The rearrangement links TRBV6-6 to TRBJ1-5, with TRBD1 identical over 7 bases. The germline V gene encodes CDR1 MNHNY and CDR2 SVGAGI (reference sequence). The CDR3 runs 16 residues. With V trimmed by 4 bases and J by 5 bases, 11 bases remained unmatched. The CDR3 sequence is CASSSRQGRGDQPQHF. Here the CDR3 DNA reads TGTGCCAGCAGTTCCCGACAGGGTCGGGGAGATCAGCCCCAGCATTTT.

The chain couples TRBV18 to TRBJ1-6; D is possibly TRBD1 (6 bases). The CDR3 is made up of 16 amino acids. CDR1 KGHSH and CDR2 LQKENI come from the germline V gene. V was cut by 3 bases and J by 9 bases, with 18 bases left in between. The CDR3 here is CASSPRQGRLGSPLHF. CDR3 in DNA: TGTGCCAGCTCACCCCGCCAGGGGCGGCTAGGTTCACCCCTCCACTTT. Full variable domain (missing parts from reference TRBV18 and TRBJ1-6): NAGVMQNPRHLVRRRGQEARLRCSPMKGHSHVYWYRQLPEEGLKFMVYLQKENIIDESGMPKERFSAEFPKEGPSILRIQQVVRGDSAAYFCASSPRQGRLGSPLHFGNGTRLTVT.